The entry that follows covers one T cell receptor beta chain sequence. Antigen unknown. The sample belongs to a study of T cell responses to AZD1222 COVID-19 vaccine. Study-wide results and limits: The study found Spike-specific TCR breadth and depth rose after two AZD1222 doses.

Using immunoSEQ multiplex PCR, the repertoire was profiled, and TCRdb retains in-frame clones only, with some absent. The table lists roughly 150,000 clones, approximately 86% of them singletons. CDR1 MNHEY and CDR2 SMNVEV come from the germline V gene (reference sequence). Trimming took 5 bases from V and 3 from J, leaving 14 bases between them. The CDR3 sequence is 15 residues long. The J gene is TRBJ1-5, the V gene TRBV27; possible D gene TRBD1, 5 bases. The sequencing used peripheral blood, collected after recovery from COVID-19. The TCR comes from an adult who had recovered from COVID-19. As DNA, the CDR3 is TGTGCCAGCAGTGGGAGGGGAAGGGACAATCAGCCCCAGCATTTT. Its translation: CASSGRGRDNQPQHF.